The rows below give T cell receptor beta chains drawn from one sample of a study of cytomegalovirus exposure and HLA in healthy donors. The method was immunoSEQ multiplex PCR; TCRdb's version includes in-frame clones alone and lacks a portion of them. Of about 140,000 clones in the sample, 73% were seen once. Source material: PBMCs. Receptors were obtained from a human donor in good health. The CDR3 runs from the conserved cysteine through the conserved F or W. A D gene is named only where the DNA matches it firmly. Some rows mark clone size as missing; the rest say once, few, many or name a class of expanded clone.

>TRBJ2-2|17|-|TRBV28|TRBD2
CASSSGLAGKNTGELFF
TGTGCCAGCAGTTCGGGACTAGCGGGGAAGAACACCGGGGAGCTGTTTTTT
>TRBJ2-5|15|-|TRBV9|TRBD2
CASTVGGESGETQYF
TGTGCCAGCACGGTGGGGGGGGAGTCAGGGGAGACCCAGTACTTC
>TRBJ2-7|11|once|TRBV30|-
CAWSAGSEQYF
TGTGCCTGGAGTGCAGGAAGCGAGCAGTACTTC
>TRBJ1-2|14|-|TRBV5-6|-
CASSSGQSFYGYTF
TGTGCCAGCAGCTCCGGACAATCATTCTATGGCTACACCTTC
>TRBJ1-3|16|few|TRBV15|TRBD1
CATSRGQGNSGNTIYF
TGTGCCACCAGCAGGGGACAGGGTAACTCTGGAAACACCATATATTTT
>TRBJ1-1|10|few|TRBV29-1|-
CSARGTEAFF
TGCAGCGCCCGGGGCACTGAAGCTTTCTTT
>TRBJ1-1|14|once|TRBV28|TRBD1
CASSVDRRYTEAFF
TGTGCCAGCAGTGTGGACAGGAGATACACTGAAGCTTTCTTT
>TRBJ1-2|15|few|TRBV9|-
CASSVSLDRLYGYTF
TGTGCCAGCAGCGTTTCCCTGGACAGACTCTATGGCTACACCTTC
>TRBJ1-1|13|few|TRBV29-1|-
CSVERQMNTEAFF
TGCAGCGTCGAAAGACAGATGAACACTGAAGCTTTCTTT
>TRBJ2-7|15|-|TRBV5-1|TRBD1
CASSLRQGTTGEQYF
TGCGCCAGCAGCTTGCGACAGGGCACTACGGGGGAGCAGTACTTC
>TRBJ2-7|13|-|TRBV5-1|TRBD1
CASSSGTAYEQYF
TGCGCCAGCAGCTCCGGGACAGCCTACGAGCAGTACTTC
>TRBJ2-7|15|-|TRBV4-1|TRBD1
CASSPRQGSSYEQYF
TGCGCCAGCAGCCCTCGACAGGGTAGTTCCTACGAGCAGTACTTC